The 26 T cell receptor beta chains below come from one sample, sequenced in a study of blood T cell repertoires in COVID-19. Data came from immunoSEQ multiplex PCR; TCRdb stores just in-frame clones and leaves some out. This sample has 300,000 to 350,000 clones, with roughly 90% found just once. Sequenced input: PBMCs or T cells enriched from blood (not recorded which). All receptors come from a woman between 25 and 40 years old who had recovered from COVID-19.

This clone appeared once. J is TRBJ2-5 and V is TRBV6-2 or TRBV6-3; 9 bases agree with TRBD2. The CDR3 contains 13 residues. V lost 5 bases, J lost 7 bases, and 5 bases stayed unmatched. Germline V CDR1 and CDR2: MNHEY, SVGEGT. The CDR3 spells CASSRTSDGTQYF. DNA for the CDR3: TGTGCCAGCAGTCGGACTAGCGATGGGACCCAGTACTTC.

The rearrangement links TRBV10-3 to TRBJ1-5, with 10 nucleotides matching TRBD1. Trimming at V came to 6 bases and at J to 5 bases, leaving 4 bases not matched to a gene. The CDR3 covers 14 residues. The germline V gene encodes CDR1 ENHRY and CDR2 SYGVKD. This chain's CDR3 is CAIRGGQGDQPQHF. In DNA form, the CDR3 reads TGTGCCATCAGGGGCGGACAGGGGGATCAGCCCCAGCATTTT.

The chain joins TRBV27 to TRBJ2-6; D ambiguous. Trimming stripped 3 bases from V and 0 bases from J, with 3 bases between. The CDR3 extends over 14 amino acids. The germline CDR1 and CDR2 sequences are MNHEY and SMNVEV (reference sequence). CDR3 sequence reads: CASSFFSGANVLTF. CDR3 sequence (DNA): TGTGCCAGCAGTTTCTTCTCTGGGGCCAACGTCCTGACTTTC.

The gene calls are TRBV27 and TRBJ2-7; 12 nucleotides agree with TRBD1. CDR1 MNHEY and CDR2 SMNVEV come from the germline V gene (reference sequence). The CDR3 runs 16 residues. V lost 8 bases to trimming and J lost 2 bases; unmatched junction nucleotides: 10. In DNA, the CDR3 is TGTGCCAGCGGAGGAACCGGGACAGGGGGCGCCTACGAGCAGTACTTC. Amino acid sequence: CASGGTGTGGAYEQYF.

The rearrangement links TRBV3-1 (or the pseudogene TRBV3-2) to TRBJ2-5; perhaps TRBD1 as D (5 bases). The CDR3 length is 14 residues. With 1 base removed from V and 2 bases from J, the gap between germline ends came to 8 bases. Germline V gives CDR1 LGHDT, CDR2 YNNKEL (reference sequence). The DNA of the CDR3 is TGTGCCAGCAGCCAAGGACCAGGGCAAGAGACCCAGTACTTC. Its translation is CASSQGPGQETQYF.

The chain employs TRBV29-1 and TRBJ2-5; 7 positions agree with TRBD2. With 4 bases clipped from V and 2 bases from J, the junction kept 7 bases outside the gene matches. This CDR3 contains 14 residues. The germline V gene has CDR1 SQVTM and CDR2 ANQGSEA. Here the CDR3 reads CSVAGGTKQETQYF. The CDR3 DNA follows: TGCAGCGTTGCGGGAGGAACAAAACAAGAGACCCAGTACTTC.

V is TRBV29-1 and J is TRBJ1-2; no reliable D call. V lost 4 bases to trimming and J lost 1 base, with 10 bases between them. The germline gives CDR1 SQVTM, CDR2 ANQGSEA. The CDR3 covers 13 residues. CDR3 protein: CSVVWRHNYGYTF. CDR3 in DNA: TGCAGCGTTGTCTGGAGGCATAACTATGGCTACACCTTC.

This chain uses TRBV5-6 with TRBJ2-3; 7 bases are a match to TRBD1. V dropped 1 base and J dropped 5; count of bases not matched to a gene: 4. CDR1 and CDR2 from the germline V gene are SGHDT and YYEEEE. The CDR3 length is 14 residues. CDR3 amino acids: CASSLNRGVDTQYF. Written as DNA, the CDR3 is TGTGCCAGCAGCTTGAACAGGGGCGTAGATACGCAGTATTTT.

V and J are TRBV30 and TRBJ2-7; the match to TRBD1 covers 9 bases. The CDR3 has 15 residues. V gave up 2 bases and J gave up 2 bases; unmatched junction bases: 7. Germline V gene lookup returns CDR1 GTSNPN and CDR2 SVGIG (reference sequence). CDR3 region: CAWSKPGQGAYEQYF. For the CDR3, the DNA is TGTGCCTGGAGTAAACCGGGACAGGGCGCCTACGAGCAGTACTTC.

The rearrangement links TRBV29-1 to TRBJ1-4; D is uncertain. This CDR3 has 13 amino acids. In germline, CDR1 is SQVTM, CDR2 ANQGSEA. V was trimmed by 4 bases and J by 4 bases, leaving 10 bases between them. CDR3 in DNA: TGCAGCGTTGTGCCCGAGCTTAATGAAAAACTGTTTTTT. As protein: CSVVPELNEKLFF.

The CDR3 loop is CASSAGTGGNAYNSPLHF. As DNA, the CDR3 is TGTGCCAGCAGCGCCGGGACAGGGGGAAATGCCTATAATTCACCCCTCCACTTT. The chain joins TRBV5-4 to TRBJ1-6; TRBD1 agrees at 11 bases. There are 18 residues in the CDR3. Germline assignment: CDR1 SGHNT and CDR2 YYREEE (reference sequence). J gave up 2 bases and V 4 bases, and 8 bases lay outside the gene matches.

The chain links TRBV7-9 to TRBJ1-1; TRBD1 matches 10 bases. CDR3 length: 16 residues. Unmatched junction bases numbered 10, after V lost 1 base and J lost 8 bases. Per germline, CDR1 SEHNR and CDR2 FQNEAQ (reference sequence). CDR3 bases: TGTGCCAGCAGCTTAGAGGTGTGGACAGGGGGGGACGAAGCTTTCTTT. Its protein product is CASSLEVWTGGDEAFF.

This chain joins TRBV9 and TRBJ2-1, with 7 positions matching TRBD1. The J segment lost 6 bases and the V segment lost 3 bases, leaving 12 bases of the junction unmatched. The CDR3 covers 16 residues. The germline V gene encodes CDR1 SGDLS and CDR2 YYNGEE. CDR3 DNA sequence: TGTGCCAGCAGCGACCGGGACAGCGTTCCCCTCAATGAGCAGTTCTTC. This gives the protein CASSDRDSVPLNEQFF.

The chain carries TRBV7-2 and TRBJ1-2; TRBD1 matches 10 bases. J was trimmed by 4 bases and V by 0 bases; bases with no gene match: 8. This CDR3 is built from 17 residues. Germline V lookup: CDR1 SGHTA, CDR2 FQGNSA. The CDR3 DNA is TGTGCCAGCAGCTTAGCGTTAGGGACAGGGGATTCCTATGGCTACACCTTC. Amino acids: CASSLALGTGDSYGYTF.

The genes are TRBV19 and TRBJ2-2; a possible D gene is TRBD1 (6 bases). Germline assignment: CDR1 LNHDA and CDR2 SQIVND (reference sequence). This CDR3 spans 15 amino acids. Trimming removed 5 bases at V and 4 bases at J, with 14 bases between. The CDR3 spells CASSPGTWGTGELFF. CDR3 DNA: TGTGCCAGTAGTCCGGGGACATGGGGCACCGGGGAGCTGTTTTTT.

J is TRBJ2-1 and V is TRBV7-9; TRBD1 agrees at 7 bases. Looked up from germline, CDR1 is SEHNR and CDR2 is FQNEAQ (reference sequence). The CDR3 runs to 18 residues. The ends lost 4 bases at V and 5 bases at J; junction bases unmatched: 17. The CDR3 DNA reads TGTGCCAGCAGCTCCGCCCCCCTGGCAGGGGGTTTCGACAATGAGCAGTTCTTC. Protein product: CASSSAPLAGGFDNEQFF.

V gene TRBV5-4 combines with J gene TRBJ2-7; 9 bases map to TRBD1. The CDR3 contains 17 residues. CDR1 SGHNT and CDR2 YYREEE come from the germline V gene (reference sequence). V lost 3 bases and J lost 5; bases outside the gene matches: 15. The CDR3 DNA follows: TGTGCCAGCAGCTCGAAACTGACCGGGACAGGGAGAGACGAGCAGTACTTC. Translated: CASSSKLTGTGRDEQYF.

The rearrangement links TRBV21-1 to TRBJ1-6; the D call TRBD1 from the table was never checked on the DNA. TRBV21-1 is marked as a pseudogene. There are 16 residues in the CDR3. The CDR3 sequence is CASSKVNRGKGSPLHF. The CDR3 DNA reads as TGTGCCAGCAGCAAAGTTAACAGGGGAAAGGGTTCACCCCTCCACTTT.

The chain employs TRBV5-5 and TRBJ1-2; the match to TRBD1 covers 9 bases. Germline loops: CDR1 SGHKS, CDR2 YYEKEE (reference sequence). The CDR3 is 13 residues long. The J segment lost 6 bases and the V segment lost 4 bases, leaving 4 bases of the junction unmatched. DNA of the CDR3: TGTGCCAGCAGCCCTTGGACAGGGGATGGCTACACCTTC. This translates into CASSPWTGDGYTF.

CDR3 region: CASSPGGTGVDSPLHF. In DNA form, the CDR3 reads TGTGCCAGCAGCCCTGGTGGGACAGGGGTGGATTCACCCCTCCACTTT. The rearrangement uses TRBV5-4 and TRBJ1-6, with 10 bases that match TRBD1. The CDR3 loop spans 16 amino acids. The germline V gene has CDR1 SGHNT and CDR2 YYREEE (reference sequence). J gave up 8 bases and V 4 bases, and 9 bases lay outside the gene matches.

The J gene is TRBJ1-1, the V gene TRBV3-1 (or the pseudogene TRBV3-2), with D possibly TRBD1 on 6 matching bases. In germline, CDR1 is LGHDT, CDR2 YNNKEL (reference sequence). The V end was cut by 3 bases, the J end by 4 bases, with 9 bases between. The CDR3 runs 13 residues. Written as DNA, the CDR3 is TGTGCCAGCAGCCAGAGGGGGATCACTGAAGCTTTCTTT. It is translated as CASSQRGITEAFF.

CDR3 sequence: CASSLDWTAQQETQYF. CDR3 DNA sequence: TGTGCCAGCAGCTTAGATTGGACAGCACAGCAAGAGACCCAGTACTTC. The chain carries TRBV11-2 and TRBJ2-5, with D possibly TRBD1 on 6 matching bases. Germline V gives CDR1 SGHAT, CDR2 FQNNGV. This CDR3 comprises 16 residues. V gave up 0 bases and J gave up 2 bases, with 13 bases separating them.

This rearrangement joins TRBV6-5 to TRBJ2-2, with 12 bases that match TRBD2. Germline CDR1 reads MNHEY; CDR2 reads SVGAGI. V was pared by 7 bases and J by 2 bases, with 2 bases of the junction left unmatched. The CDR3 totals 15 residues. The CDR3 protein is CASTTSGGNTGELFF. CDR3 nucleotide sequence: TGTGCCAGCACGACTAGCGGGGGCAACACCGGGGAGCTGTTTTTT.

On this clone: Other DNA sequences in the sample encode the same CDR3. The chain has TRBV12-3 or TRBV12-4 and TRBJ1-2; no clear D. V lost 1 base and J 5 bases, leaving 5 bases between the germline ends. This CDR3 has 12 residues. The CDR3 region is CASSLGLYGYTF. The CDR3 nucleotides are TGTGCCAGCAGTTTAGGTTTATATGGCTACACCTTC.

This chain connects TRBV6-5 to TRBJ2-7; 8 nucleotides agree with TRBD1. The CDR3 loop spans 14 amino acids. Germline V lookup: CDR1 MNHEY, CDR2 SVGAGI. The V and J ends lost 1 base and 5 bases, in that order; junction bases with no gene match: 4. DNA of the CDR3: TGTGCCAGCAGTTACTGGACAGGGTCCAACGAGCAGTACTTC. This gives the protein CASSYWTGSNEQYF.

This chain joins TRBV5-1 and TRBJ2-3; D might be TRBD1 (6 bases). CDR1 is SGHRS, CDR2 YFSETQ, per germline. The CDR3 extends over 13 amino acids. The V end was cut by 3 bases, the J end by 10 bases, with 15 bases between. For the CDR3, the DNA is TGCGCCAGCAGCTACTACAGGGATGAGGCGCAGTATTTT. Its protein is CASSYYRDEAQYF.